Included here is one T cell receptor (beta chain) sequence, with context. The source of the sample is a study of blood T cell repertoires in COVID-19. Clinical history as reported by participants underpinned cohort assignment. Germline CDR1 reads LNHDA; CDR2 reads SQIVND (reference sequence). Trimming took off 6 bases at V and 5 bases at J, with 13 bases between the two ends. The CDR3 runs 14 residues. In the original processing: Estimated nucleated cell counts came from reference gene primer amplification. Only in-frame clones appear in the TCRdb table, and some are missing; sequencing was by immunoSEQ multiplex PCR. V and J calls and clone size are copied from that table; D and trimming were computed from the DNA. The data hold about 160,000 clones, with 82% observed a single time.

This clonotype was sampled from a man between 60 and 70 years old who had recovered from COVID-19. The chain links TRBV19 to TRBJ2-2; no reliable D call. The material sequenced was PBMCs or T cells enriched from blood (not recorded which). The CDR3 reads CASSPGGGTGELFF. CDR3 nucleotides: TGTGCCAGTAGCCCCGGCGGTGGGACCGGGGAGCTGTTTTTT. Full variable domain (rest looked up from reference TRBV19 and TRBJ2-2): DGGITQSPKYLFRKEGQNVTLSCEQNLNHDAMYWYRQDPGQGLRLIYYSQIVNDFQKGDIAEGYSVSREKKESFPLTVTSAQKNPTAFYLCASSPGGGTGELFFGEGSRLTVL.